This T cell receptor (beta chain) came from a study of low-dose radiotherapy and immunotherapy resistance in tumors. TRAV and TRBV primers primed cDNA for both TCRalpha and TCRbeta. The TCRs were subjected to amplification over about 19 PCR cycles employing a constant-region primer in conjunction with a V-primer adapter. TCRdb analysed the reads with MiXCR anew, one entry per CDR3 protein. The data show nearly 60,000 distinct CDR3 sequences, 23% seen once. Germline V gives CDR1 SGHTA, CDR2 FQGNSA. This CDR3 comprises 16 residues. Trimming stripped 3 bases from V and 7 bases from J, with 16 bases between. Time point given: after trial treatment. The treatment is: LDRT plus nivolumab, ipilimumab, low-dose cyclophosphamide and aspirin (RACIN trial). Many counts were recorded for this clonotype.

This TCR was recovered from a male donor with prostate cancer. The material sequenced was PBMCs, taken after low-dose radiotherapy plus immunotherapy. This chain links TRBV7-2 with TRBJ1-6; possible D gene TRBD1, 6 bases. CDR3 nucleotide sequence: TGTGCCAGCAGCTTTTACAGGGCATGGGGAAATTCACCCCTCCACTTT. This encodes CASSFYRAWGNSPLHF.